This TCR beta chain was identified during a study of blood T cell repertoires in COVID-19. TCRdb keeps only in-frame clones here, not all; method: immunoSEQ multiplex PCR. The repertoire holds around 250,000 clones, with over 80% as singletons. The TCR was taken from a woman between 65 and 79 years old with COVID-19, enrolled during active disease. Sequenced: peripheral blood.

The DNA for the CDR3 is TGTGCCAGCAGTCGGACTATCCTTAGCTCCTACAATGAGCAGTTCTTC. Residues: CASSRTILSSYNEQFF. The chain joins TRBV2 to TRBJ2-1, with a weak D call TRBD2 (6 bases). Trimming took 5 bases from V and 0 from J, leaving 14 bases between them. CDR3 length: 16 residues. Germline V gene sequence: CDR1 SNHLY, CDR2 FYNNEI.